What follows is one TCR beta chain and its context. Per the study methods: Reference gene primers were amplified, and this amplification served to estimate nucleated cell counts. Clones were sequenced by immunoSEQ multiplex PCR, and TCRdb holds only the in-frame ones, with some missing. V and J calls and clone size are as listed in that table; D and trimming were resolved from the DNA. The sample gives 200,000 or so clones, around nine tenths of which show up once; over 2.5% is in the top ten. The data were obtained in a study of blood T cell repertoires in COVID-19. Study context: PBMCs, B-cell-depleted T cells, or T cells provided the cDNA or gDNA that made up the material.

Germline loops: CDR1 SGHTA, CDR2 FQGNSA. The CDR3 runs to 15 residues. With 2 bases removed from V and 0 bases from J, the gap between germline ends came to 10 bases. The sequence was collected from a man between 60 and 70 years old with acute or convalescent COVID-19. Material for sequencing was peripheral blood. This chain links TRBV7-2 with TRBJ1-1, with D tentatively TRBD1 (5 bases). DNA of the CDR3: TGTGCCAGCAGCTTACAACAGGAGCTGAACACTGAAGCTTTCTTT. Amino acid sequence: CASSLQQELNTEAFF.